This TCR beta chain derives from a study of blood T cell repertoires in COVID-19. Study background: Material from acute and convalescent COVID-19 was sourced from the United States, Italy and Spain. PBMCs, B-cell-depleted T cells, or T cells were the source of the cDNA or gDNA that made up the material.

Germline trimming cut 3 bases from V and 4 bases from J; bases unmatched to any gene: 15. The CDR3 consists of 18 residues. Germline V gene data show CDR1 as SGDLS and CDR2 as YYNGEE. In the authors' workflow: Reference gene primer amplification gave estimated nucleated cell counts. TCRdb's table, derived via immunoSEQ multiplex PCR, lists solely in-frame clones and lacks some. The V and J calls and the clone size are those of that table, but D and trimming were determined from the DNA. Among about 150,000 clones listed, roughly 80% were seen once. The rearrangement links TRBV9 to TRBJ2-3; 9 bases fit TRBD2. The origin of this receptor is a man aged 55 to 70 with acute or convalescent COVID-19. Material for sequencing was peripheral blood. CDR3 DNA sequence: TGTGCCAGCAGCGATGGAAGGTATGGGACTAGCAGCGCAGATACGCAGTATTTT. It is translated as CASSDGRYGTSSADTQYF.